Presented here are 27 T cell receptor beta chains from one specimen sequenced in a study of blood T cell repertoires in COVID-19. Sequenced by immunoSEQ multiplex PCR; TCRdb stores in-frame clones only, minus some. Among 220,000 or so clones listed, around 86% were seen once. Sequences were obtained from peripheral blood. Every receptor here comes from a woman aged 80 or older with COVID-19, enrolled during active disease.

The chain links TRBV7-9 to TRBJ1-3, with 8 bases fitting TRBD1. This CDR3 has 13 amino acids. Losses at the gene ends were 10 bases for V and 8 bases for J; bases not matched to a gene: 10. Germline V CDR1 and CDR2: SEHNR, FQNEAQ (reference sequence). CDR3 in amino acids: CATRQGTSDTIYF. The CDR3 coding sequence is TGTGCCACCAGACAGGGGACTTCTGACACCATATATTTT. Full variable domain (missing parts from reference TRBV7-9 and TRBJ1-3): DTGVSQNPRHKITKRGQNVTFRCDPISEHNRLYWYRQTLGQGPEFLTYFQNEAQLEKSRLLSDRFSAERPKGSFSTLEIQRTEQGDSAMYLCATRQGTSDTIYFGEGSWLTVV.

The chain employs TRBV2 and TRBJ2-3, with D possibly being TRBD1 (5 bases). V lost 6 bases to trimming and J lost 6 bases, with 16 bases between them. CDR1 and CDR2 (germline): SNHLY, FYNNEI. The CDR3 covers 14 residues. The CDR3 coding sequence is TGTGCCAGCAGGCTGTTACCCAGGGTGGATACGCAGTATTTT. Its protein is CASRLLPRVDTQYF.

This chain uses TRBV6-6 with TRBJ2-3, with a weak D call TRBD2 (6 bases). Trimming took 6 bases from V and 0 from J, leaving 7 bases between them. The CDR3 covers 13 residues. Germline V gives CDR1 MNHNY, CDR2 SVGAGI (reference sequence). The CDR3 DNA follows: TGTGCCAGCAGGGCGGGGAGCACAGATACGCAGTATTTT. Translated: CASRAGSTDTQYF.

The chain employs TRBV7-2 and TRBJ1-2; the match to TRBD1 covers 10 bases. This CDR3 is built from 14 residues. CDR1 is SGHTA and CDR2 is FQGNSA in the germline V gene. V lost 6 bases to trimming and J lost 3 bases; unmatched junction nucleotides: 4. As DNA, the CDR3 is TGTGCCAGCAGGAGAGGACAGGGGGACTATGGCTACACCTTC. Translated: CASRRGQGDYGYTF.

This rearrangement joins TRBV7-2 to TRBJ2-5; 8 positions match TRBD1. The V segment lost 5 bases and the J segment 4 bases; nucleotides outside the gene matches: 6. The CDR3 is 14 residues long. The germline V gene has CDR1 SGHTA and CDR2 FQGNSA. The CDR3 is CASSRDRGAETQYF. The CDR3 DNA sequence: TGTGCCAGCAGCCGCGACAGGGGTGCAGAGACCCAGTACTTC.

The chain couples TRBV6-5 to TRBJ1-5, with 7 bases fitting TRBD1. Trimming cost V 6 bases and J 1 base; bases outside gene matches: 6. Germline CDR1 is MNHEY and CDR2 is SVGAGI. This CDR3 comprises 15 residues. CDR3 residues: CASRVQGWSNQPQHF. Here the CDR3 DNA reads TGTGCCAGCAGGGTACAGGGGTGGAGCAATCAGCCCCAGCATTTT.

The rearrangement links TRBV7-2 to TRBJ2-5, with TRBD2 identical over 8 bases. Germline V gives CDR1 SGHTA, CDR2 FQGNSA. With V trimmed by 5 bases and J by 5 bases, 10 bases remained unmatched. The CDR3 consists of 15 residues. CDR3 residues: CASSTRGSGIETQYF. The CDR3 DNA reads TGTGCCAGCAGCACCCGGGGTAGCGGGATCGAGACCCAGTACTTC.

This clone was seen only a few times. The genes are TRBV6-6 and TRBJ1-1; possibly TRBD1 for D (6 bases). The CDR3 runs to 15 residues. From germline, CDR1 is MNHNY and CDR2 SVGAGI (reference sequence). V was trimmed by 4 bases and J by 1 base, leaving 13 bases between them. The CDR3 sequence: CASSSLGQTNTEAFF. CDR3 nucleotide sequence: TGTGCCAGCAGTTCCCTTGGACAGACGAACACTGAAGCTTTCTTT.

This sequence joins TRBV6-6 and TRBJ2-3; D may be TRBD2 (6 bases). Trimming took 6 bases from V and 0 from J, leaving 7 bases between them. CDR1 and CDR2 from the germline V gene are MNHNY and SVGAGI (reference sequence). The CDR3 runs 13 residues. The CDR3 sequence is CASREGSTDTQYF. DNA for the CDR3: TGTGCCAGCAGGGAGGGTAGCACAGATACGCAGTATTTT.

At least ten counts were recorded for this clone. The chain is built from TRBV28 and TRBJ1-4; 8 bases fit TRBD1. Unmatched junction bases numbered 10, after V lost 3 bases and J lost 7 bases. This CDR3 contains 16 residues. Per the germline V gene, CDR1 is MDHEN and CDR2 is SYDVKM. The CDR3: CASSFLPGGESEKLFF. The CDR3 bases are TGTGCCAGCAGTTTCCTGCCAGGGGGCGAATCTGAAAAACTGTTTTTT.

The CDR3 protein is CASSYPSTGMGGETQYF. CDR3 in DNA: TGTGCCAGCAGTTATCCGTCGACAGGGATGGGGGGAGAGACCCAGTACTTC. This chain joins TRBV6-2 or TRBV6-3 and TRBJ2-5, with a weak D call TRBD1 (7 bases). The length of the CDR3 is 17 residues. Trimming took off 3 bases at V and 4 bases at J, with 21 bases between the two ends. The germline CDR1 and CDR2 sequences are MNHEY and SVGEGT.

This clone was observed once. The rearrangement links TRBV5-1 to TRBJ2-7; tentative D call: TRBD1 (6 bases). The CDR3 consists of 16 residues. Germline V lookup: CDR1 SGHRS, CDR2 YFSETQ. V was pared by 0 bases and J by 4 bases, with 17 bases between. The CDR3 DNA is TGCGCCAGCAGCTTGGGAGACAGGATCCTGTCGTACGAGCAGTACTTC. It encodes CASSLGDRILSYEQYF.

This clone showed up just once. The chain recombines TRBV7-8 with TRBJ1-4; TRBD1 matches 9 bases. CDR3 length equals 14 residues. Germline V gene sequence: CDR1 SGHVS, CDR2 FQNEAQ. Unmatched junction bases numbered 6, after V lost 5 bases and J lost 8 bases. CDR3 protein: CASSHDRGTEKLFF. DNA of the CDR3: TGTGCCAGCAGCCACGACAGGGGGACCGAAAAACTGTTTTTT.

The chain carries TRBV2 and TRBJ1-2; 7 bases align to TRBD1. Trimming cost V 4 bases and J 7 bases; bases outside gene matches: 3. Looked up from germline, CDR1 is SNHLY and CDR2 is FYNNEI. The CDR3 extends over 12 amino acids. CDR3 coding DNA: TGTGCCAGCAGTGCAGGGGGTCTTGGCTACACCTTC. Encoded protein: CASSAGGLGYTF.

The chain combines TRBV19 with TRBJ2-3; 8 nucleotides align to TRBD1. CDR3 length equals 15 residues. V was pared by 5 bases and J by 1 base, with 5 bases of the junction left unmatched. The germline gives CDR1 LNHDA, CDR2 SQIVND (reference sequence). CDR3 in DNA: TGTGCCAGTAGTGCCGGACAGGGACGCACAGATACGCAGTATTTT. Translated, it gives CASSAGQGRTDTQYF. The variable domain in full, with the rest retrieved from reference TRBV19 and TRBJ2-3, is DGGITQSPKYLFRKEGQNVTLSCEQNLNHDAMYWYRQDPGQGLRLIYYSQIVNDFQKGDIAEGYSVSREKKESFPLTVTSAQKNPTAFYLCASSAGQGRTDTQYFGPGTRLTVL.

This clone was found once. The chain has TRBV28 and TRBJ1-1; D call uncertain. Trimming removed 5 bases from V and 5 bases from J, with 15 bases in between. This CDR3 contains 14 residues. CDR1 and CDR2 (germline): MDHEN, SYDVKM. CDR3 DNA sequence: TGTGCCAGCAGTCCGGCCGGGTTGGATACTGAAGCTTTCTTT. Its translation is CASSPAGLDTEAFF. The full variable domain, its missing parts supplied by reference TRBV28 and TRBJ1-1, is DVKVTQSSRYLVKRTGEKVFLECVQDMDHENMFWYRQDPGLGLRLIYFSYDVKMKEKGDIPEGYSVSREKKERFSLILESASTNQTSMYLCASSPAGLDTEAFFGQGTRLTVV.

This clone showed up many times. The CDR3 region is CASSLAGGVTGELFF. CDR3 DNA: TGTGCCAGCAGTCTAGCGGGAGGAGTCACCGGGGAGCTGTTTTTT. The chain combines TRBV2 with TRBJ2-2; the match to TRBD2 covers 11 bases. This CDR3 is built from 15 residues. The germline V gene encodes CDR1 SNHLY and CDR2 FYNNEI. The junction had 3 bases not matched to a gene; V was cut back by 5 bases and J by 4 bases.

This chain joins TRBV6-2 or TRBV6-3 and TRBJ1-6, with a weak D call TRBD1 (6 bases). Germline V gene sequence: CDR1 MNHEY, CDR2 SVGEGT. V was pared by 2 bases and J by 9 bases, with 14 bases between. CDR3 size: 15 residues. The CDR3 region is CASSYRDTRPSPLHF. Written as DNA, the CDR3 is TGTGCCAGCAGTTACCGGGACACCAGGCCTTCACCCCTCCACTTT.

There are a few counts of this clone. The rearrangement links TRBV19 to TRBJ2-2; no clear D. The CDR3 runs 16 residues. From germline, CDR1 is LNHDA and CDR2 SQIVND (reference sequence). Deletions cut 5 bases from V and 0 bases from J, with 13 bases between. DNA of the CDR3: TGTGCCAGTAGTTCCCGGCGGATCGCGAACACCGGGGAGCTGTTTTTT. This encodes CASSSRRIANTGELFF.

This chain joins TRBV28 and TRBJ1-1; D uncertain. CDR3 length: 13 amino acids. From germline, CDR1 is MDHEN and CDR2 SYDVKM. The V end was cut by 6 bases, the J end by 0 bases, with 8 bases between. The CDR3 DNA follows: TGTGCCAGCAGGCTACTTGTGAACACTGAAGCTTTCTTT. Amino acids: CASRLLVNTEAFF. The whole variable domain, filled in from reference TRBV28 and TRBJ1-1, reads DVKVTQSSRYLVKRTGEKVFLECVQDMDHENMFWYRQDPGLGLRLIYFSYDVKMKEKGDIPEGYSVSREKKERFSLILESASTNQTSMYLCASRLLVNTEAFFGQGTRLTVV.

The chain joins TRBV5-1 to TRBJ2-2, with 10 bases fitting TRBD2. Germline-derived CDR1 and CDR2 are SGHRS and YFSETQ. The CDR3 runs to 16 residues. J was trimmed by 4 bases and V by 1 base; bases with no gene match: 4. Here the CDR3 reads CASSLIAGGSTGELFF. CDR3 DNA: TGCGCCAGCAGCTTGATAGCGGGGGGCTCCACCGGGGAGCTGTTTTTT.

This sequence joins TRBV7-2 and TRBJ2-1; TRBD2 matches 8 bases. V dropped 2 bases and J dropped 7; count of bases not matched to a gene: 7. In germline, CDR1 is SGHTA, CDR2 FQGNSA. CDR3 length: 15 amino acids. The CDR3 bases are TGTGCCAGCAGCTTAAGTAGCGGGACAAGAAATGAGCAGTTCTTC. Translation: CASSLSSGTRNEQFF.

The V call is TRBV30, the J call TRBJ1-4; D gene unclear. Per the germline V gene, CDR1 is GTSNPN and CDR2 is SVGIG (reference sequence). V lost 4 bases, J lost 5 bases, and 14 bases lay in between. The CDR3 has 14 amino acids. For the CDR3, the DNA is TGTGCCTGGAATGCCGGGTCAAAAAATGAAAAACTGTTTTTT. It specifies CAWNAGSKNEKLFF.

CDR3 nucleotide sequence: TGTGCCAGCAGTCAACAGCGGGTAAATAATTCACCCCTCCACTTT. Its protein is CASSQQRVNNSPLHF. The chain employs TRBV2 and TRBJ1-6; unclear D gene. This CDR3 spans 15 amino acids. V was cut by 5 bases and J by 5 bases, with 13 bases left in between. The germline gives CDR1 SNHLY, CDR2 FYNNEI.

V is TRBV5-4 and J is TRBJ1-2, with D unclear. This CDR3 has 14 amino acids. Looked up from germline, CDR1 is SGHNT and CDR2 is YYREEE (reference sequence). V lost 4 bases and J 4 bases, leaving 14 bases between the germline ends. The CDR3: CASSARTESYGYTF. The CDR3, as DNA: TGTGCCAGCAGCGCCAGGACTGAGAGCTATGGCTACACCTTC.

The rearrangement links TRBV30 to TRBJ1-6; possibly TRBD1 for D (6 bases). Germline loops: CDR1 GTSNPN, CDR2 SVGIG (reference sequence). V dropped 3 bases and J dropped 5 bases, with 17 bases sitting between them. CDR3 length equals 16 residues. CDR3 DNA sequence: TGTGCCTGGAGGACTCCGGGAGGACAGAATAATTCACCCCTCCACTTT. Its protein product is CAWRTPGGQNNSPLHF.

The genes are TRBV12-3 or TRBV12-4 and TRBJ1-1; tentatively, D is TRBD1 (6 bases). The V end lost 5 bases, the J end lost 8 bases, and 9 bases lay between the germline ends. There are 11 residues in the CDR3. The DNA for the CDR3 is TGTGCCAGCAGTCAGACAGGCGAAGCTTTCTTT. It translates to CASSQTGEAFF.